A selection of T cell receptor beta chains follows, all from one sample in a study of regulatory T cells in long-lasting Graves disease. From the multiplex PCR reads, TCRdb called clonotypes with MiXCR, one entry per CDR3 protein. The data contain around 460,000 distinct CDR3 sequences, 22% of them singletons. This sample comprised peripheral blood mononuclear cells (PBMCs), obtained when the disease was refractory, from a patient treated with antithyroid drugs. These receptors came from a female donor with Graves disease. Each CDR3 is given with its conserved first and last residue. A D gene is named only where the DNA matches it firmly. The size entry is marked missing in some rows and otherwise reads once, few, many or a size class.

>.|TRBJ2-7|TRBV11-2|.
CASSSWLGGPRGEQYF
TGTGCCAGCAGCTCGTGGTTAGGAGGACCACGGGGTGAGCAGTACTTC
>few|TRBJ2-5|TRBV19|TRBD1
CASSDRVGKTQYF
TGTGCCAGTAGCGACAGGGTTGGGAAGACCCAGTACTTC
>once|TRBJ2-4|TRBV7-3|.
CASSASGSIQYF
TGTGCCAGCAGCGCGAGTGGTTCCATTCAGTACTTC
>.|TRBJ2-1|TRBV12-5|.
CASGKTGTEQFF
TGTGCTAGTGGTAAAACAGGGACTGAGCAGTTCTTC
>few|TRBJ1-1|TRBV5-1|TRBD1
CASSPDRVATEAFF
TGCGCCAGCAGCCCGGACAGGGTGGCCACTGAAGCTTTCTTT
>.|TRBJ2-3|TRBV14|TRBD2
CASSQGASGTDTQYF
TGTGCCAGCAGCCAAGGGGCTAGCGGAACAGATACGCAGTATTTT
>.|TRBJ2-4|TRBV14|.
CASSQDNGLSFF
TGTGCCAGCAGCCAAGATAATGGACTATCATTCTTC
>many|TRBJ2-5|TRBV28|.
CASRGSIQETQYF
TGTGCCAGCCGAGGGTCGATCCAAGAGACCCAGTACTTC
>few|TRBJ1-5|TRBV4-3|.
CASSQEFNQPQHF
TGCGCCAGCAGCCAAGAGTTCAATCAGCCCCAGCATTTT
>.|TRBJ2-2|TRBV7-8|.
CASSLAGSVTGGLFF
TGTGCCAGCAGCTTGGCGGGGTCGGTCACCGGGGGGCTGTTTTTT
>many|TRBJ2-2|TRBV19|.
CATSQGVNWSGELFF
TGTGCCACTTCGCAAGGCGTAAACTGGTCCGGGGAGCTGTTTTTT
>many|TRBJ1-2|TRBV28|.
CASSAAGNGYTF
TGTGCCAGCAGCGCCGCGGGGAATGGCTACACCTTC
>.|TRBJ2-7|TRBV24-1|.
CATSDRVRGEQYF
TGTGCCACCAGTGACCGGGTCCGTGGGGAGCAGTACTTC
>few|TRBJ2-2|TRBV7-9|.
CATVPPTRGNDGELFF
TGTGCCACCGTACCCCCCACCAGGGGCAATGACGGGGAGCTGTTTTTT
>many|TRBJ1-1|TRBV11-3|.
CASSLKDSPEAFF
TGTGCCAGCAGCTTAAAAGACAGCCCTGAAGCTTTCTTT
>.|TRBJ1-1|TRBV29-1|.
CSANWEDTEAFF
TGCAGCGCCAATTGGGAGGACACTGAAGCTTTCTTT
>many|TRBJ1-1|TRBV28|.
CASVGSMNTEAFF
TGTGCCAGTGTCGGTAGCATGAACACTGAAGCTTTCTTT
>few|TRBJ2-5|TRBV20-1|TRBD2
CSAPLLAGGQEAQYF
TGCAGTGCTCCACTGCTAGCGGGGGGCCAAGAGGCCCAGTACTTC
>many|TRBJ1-5|TRBV20-1|.
CSARIRLSNQPQHF
TGCAGTGCTAGGATTAGGCTAAGCAATCAGCCCCAGCATTTT
>many|TRBJ1-4|TRBV7-2|.
CASSPEGRGEKLFF
TGTGCCAGCAGCCCCGAGGGGCGCGGGGAAAAACTGTTTTTT
>.|TRBJ2-7|TRBV5-1|TRBD2
CASSTTGTSGQPNSYEQYF
TGCGCCAGCAGCACGACCGGGACTAGCGGGCAACCTAACTCCTACGAGCAGTACTTC
>.|TRBJ1-6|TRBV3-1|.
CASSQDPPTGSPLHF
TGTGCCAGCAGCCAAGATCCTCCGACCGGTTCACCCCTCCACTTT
>few|TRBJ1-4|TRBV19|.
CASSTGDVMDEKLFF
TGTGCCAGTAGTACGGGGGACGTGATGGATGAAAAACTGTTTTTT
>few|TRBJ1-2|TRBV6-4|.
CASSGSGSGYTF
TGTGCCAGCAGTGGTTCCGGGTCTGGCTACACCTTC
>.|TRBJ2-7|TRBV5-1|TRBD1
CASSRGQVNYEQYF
TGCGCCAGCAGCCGGGGACAGGTAAACTACGAGCAGTACTTC
>many|TRBJ1-2|TRBV5-5|.
CASSLALRSNYGYTF
TGTGCCAGCAGCTTGGCCTTACGGAGCAACTATGGCTACACCTTC
>.|TRBJ1-2|TRBV3-1|.
CASSQPEGYGYTF
TGTGCCAGCAGCCAACCTGAGGGGTATGGCTACACCTTC
>few|TRBJ1-3|TRBV20-1|.
CSAPDINGNTIYF
TGCAGTGCTCCCGACATTAACGGAAACACCATATATTTT
>few|TRBJ2-1|TRBV5-1|.
CASSLDVSSYNEQFF
TGCGCCAGCAGCTTGGACGTGAGCTCCTACAATGAGCAGTTCTTC
>few|TRBJ2-7|TRBV10-3|.
CAIQPGLQAYEQYF
TGTGCCATACAACCGGGACTCCAAGCCTACGAGCAGTACTTC
>.|TRBJ2-7|TRBV3-1|.
CASSRPSIASGEQYF
TGTGCCAGCAGCCGACCTTCCATAGCGTCCGGCGAGCAGTACTTC
>.|TRBJ2-1|TRBV5-5|TRBD2
CASSWTSGSEQFF
TGTGCCAGCAGCTGGACTAGCGGGAGTGAGCAGTTCTTC
>many|TRBJ2-4|TRBV20-1|.
CSASVVAKNIQYF
TGCAGTGCAAGCGTGGTAGCCAAAAACATTCAGTACTTC
>.|TRBJ1-5|TRBV9|.
CASSVGDHQPQHF
TGTGCCAGCAGCGTAGGGGATCATCAGCCCCAGCATTTT
>many|TRBJ2-2|TRBV28|.
CASSLPVPGELFF
TGTGCCAGCAGTTTACCGGTGCCAGGGGAGCTGTTTTTT
>.|TRBJ2-7|TRBV18|.
CASSPPWQVEQYF
TGTGCCAGCTCACCCCCCTGGCAGGTTGAGCAGTACTTC
>few|TRBJ2-7|TRBV4-2|.
CASSPGETNEGEQYF
TGTGCCAGCAGCCCTGGAGAGACTAACGAGGGCGAGCAGTACTTC
>many|TRBJ1-2|TRBV2|TRBD1
CASKGNPGQGYGYTF
TGTGCCAGCAAAGGCAACCCGGGACAGGGGTATGGCTACACCTTC
>few|TRBJ2-1|TRBV29-1|.
CSVEAVGGSNEQFF
TGCAGCGTTGAAGCAGTAGGAGGTTCCAATGAGCAGTTCTTC
>many|TRBJ1-6|TRBV28|.
CASSFTTGPGTPLHF
TGTGCCAGCAGTTTCACAACAGGGCCGGGGACACCCCTCCACTTT
>.|TRBJ2-5|TRBV6-1|TRBD2
CASGGGPETQYF
TGTGCCAGCGGGGGGGGTCCGGAGACCCAGTACTTC
>few|TRBJ1-1|TRBV12-3/TRBV12-4|.
CASCGGENTEAFF
TGTGCCAGCTGTGGGGGGGAGAACACTGAAGCTTTCTTT
>few|TRBJ2-5|TRBV9|TRBD2
CASSVKRGSEGGKTQYF
TGTGCCAGCAGCGTCAAGCGGGGTTCGGAGGGAGGGAAGACCCAGTACTTC
>many|TRBJ1-3|TRBV12-3/TRBV12-4|.
CASSLLGHSGNTIYF
TGTGCCAGCAGTTTATTAGGGCATTCTGGAAACACCATATATTTT
>few|TRBJ1-2|TRBV20-1|.
CSARPPGRGNYGYTF
TGCAGTGCTAGACCCCCCGGTCGGGGGAACTATGGCTACACCTTC
>many|TRBJ2-7|TRBV28|TRBD2
CASRVSGSPSYEQYF
TGTGCCAGCAGGGTAAGCGGGAGCCCCTCCTACGAGCAGTACTTC
>many|TRBJ2-2|TRBV12-5|TRBD1
CASGSRTGDTGELFF
TGTGCTAGTGGTTCACGGACAGGGGACACCGGGGAGCTGTTTTTT
>many|TRBJ2-7|TRBV19|.
CATSRRRGSGYEQYF
TGTGCCACCTCCCGTCGGAGAGGGTCGGGGTACGAGCAGTACTTC
>once|TRBJ2-2|TRBV6-1|TRBD2
CASRRGGYTGELFF
TGTGCCAGCAGGCGGGGGGGCTACACCGGGGAGCTGTTTTTT
>.|TRBJ1-2|TRBV6-2/TRBV6-3|TRBD1
CASSYSMVGTGTRFNYGYTF
TGTGCCAGCAGTTACTCGATGGTCGGGACAGGGACTAGGTTTAACTATGGCTACACCTTC
>few|TRBJ1-5|TRBV10-3|TRBD1
CAISDGTGRQPQHF
TGTGCCATCAGTGACGGGACAGGGAGACAGCCCCAGCATTTT
>many|TRBJ2-5|TRBV7-8|.
CASSLTTTWGSQETQYF
TGTGCCAGCAGCCTGACGACCACCTGGGGATCACAGGAGACCCAGTACTTC
>.|TRBJ1-1|TRBV18|TRBD1
CASSPRRDSNEAFF
TGTGCCAGCTCACCACGGCGGGACAGCAATGAAGCTTTCTTT
>.|TRBJ1-4|TRBV7-2|TRBD1
CASSQTGGGEKLSF
TGTGCCAGCAGCCAGACAGGGGGGGGTGAAAAACTGTCTTTT